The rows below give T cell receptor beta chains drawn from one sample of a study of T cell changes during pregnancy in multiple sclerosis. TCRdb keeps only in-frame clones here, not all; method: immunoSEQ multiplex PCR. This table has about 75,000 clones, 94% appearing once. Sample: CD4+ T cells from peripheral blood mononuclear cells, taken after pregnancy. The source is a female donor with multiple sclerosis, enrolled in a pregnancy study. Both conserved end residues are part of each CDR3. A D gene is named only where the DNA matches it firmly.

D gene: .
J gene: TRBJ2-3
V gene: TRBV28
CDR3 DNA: TGTGCCAGCAGTTTGGGGTCGGGTCAGGGGTACACAGATACGCAGTATTTT
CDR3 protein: CASSLGSGQGYTDTQYF

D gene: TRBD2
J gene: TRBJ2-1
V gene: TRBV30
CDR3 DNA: TGTGCCTGGAGCGTTTCTTCCCGGGACTACTTCTACAATGAGCAGTTCTTC
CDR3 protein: CAWSVSSRDYFYNEQFF

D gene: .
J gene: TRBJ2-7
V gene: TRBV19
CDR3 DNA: TGTGCCAGTAGTGCCCGACGGGGGATCGGGGATTACGAGCAGTACTTC
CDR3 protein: CASSARRGIGDYEQYF

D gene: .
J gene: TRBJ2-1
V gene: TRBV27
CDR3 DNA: TGTGCCAGCAGTAGAACTCTCCTCCCCCCAAATGAGCAGTTCTTC
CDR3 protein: CASSRTLLPPNEQFF

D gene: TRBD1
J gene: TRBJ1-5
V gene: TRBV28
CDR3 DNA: TGTGCCAGCAGCCCAAGACAGGGGTTAGGCAATCAGCCCCAGCATTTT
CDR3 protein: CASSPRQGLGNQPQHF

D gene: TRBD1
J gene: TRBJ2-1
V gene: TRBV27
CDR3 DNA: TGTGCCAGCAGCGCCGACAGGGGCCGCATCGGGATTAACAATGAGCAGTTCTTC
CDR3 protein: CASSADRGRIGINNEQFF

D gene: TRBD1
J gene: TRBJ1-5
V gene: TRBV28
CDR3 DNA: TGTGCCAGCAGTTCGACAGGGGGGCCTAGACAGCCCCAGCATTTT
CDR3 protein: CASSSTGGPRQPQHF

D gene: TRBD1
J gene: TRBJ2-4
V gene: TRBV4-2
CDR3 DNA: TGTGCCAGCAGTTCCACATTCCGGGACAGGGGGGACGGGGCCAAAAACATTCAGTACTTC
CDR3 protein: CASSSTFRDRGDGAKNIQYF

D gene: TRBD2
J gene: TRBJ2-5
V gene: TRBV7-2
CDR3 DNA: TGTGCCAGCAGCTTATGGCTAGCGGGACCTTCTGGGGAGACCCAGTACTTC
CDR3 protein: CASSLWLAGPSGETQYF

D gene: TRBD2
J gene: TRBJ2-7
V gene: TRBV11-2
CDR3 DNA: TGTGCCAGCAGCCGCGGGAGGGACTACGAGCAGTACTTC
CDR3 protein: CASSRGRDYEQYF

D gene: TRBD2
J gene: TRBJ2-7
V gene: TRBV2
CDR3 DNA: TGTGCCAGCTCCTCGAGCGGGAGATCCGAGCAGTACTTC
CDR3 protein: CASSSSGRSEQYF

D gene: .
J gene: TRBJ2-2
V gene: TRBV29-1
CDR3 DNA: TGCAGCGTCTCGGAGGGTAGGACCGGGGAGCTGTTTTTT
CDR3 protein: CSVSEGRTGELFF

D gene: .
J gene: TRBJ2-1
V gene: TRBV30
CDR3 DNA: TGTGCCTGGAGTGTAGGGGCCAATGAGCAGTTCTTC
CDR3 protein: CAWSVGANEQFF

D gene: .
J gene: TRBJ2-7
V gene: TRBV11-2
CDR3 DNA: TGTGCCAGCAGCTTAGGCGGAGGAACCTACGAGCAGTACTTC
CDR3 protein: CASSLGGGTYEQYF

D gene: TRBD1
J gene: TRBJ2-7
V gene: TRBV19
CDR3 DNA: TGTGCCTCGGGGACAGGGGGTAGTGAGCAGTACTTC
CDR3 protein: CASGTGGSEQYF

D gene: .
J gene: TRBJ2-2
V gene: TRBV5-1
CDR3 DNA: TGCGCCAGCAGCTTGGCCTCTTTATCAGGGGTGACCGGGGAGCTGTTTTTT
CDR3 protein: CASSLASLSGVTGELFF

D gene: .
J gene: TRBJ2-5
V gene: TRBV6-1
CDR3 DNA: TGTGCCAGCAGCCCTCTAACAGGATGGCAGACCCAGTACTTC
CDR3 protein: CASSPLTGWQTQYF

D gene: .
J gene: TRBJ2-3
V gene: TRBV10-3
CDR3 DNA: TGTGCCATCAGGGGAGCGTTCAGCACAGATACGCAGTATTTT
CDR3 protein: CAIRGAFSTDTQYF

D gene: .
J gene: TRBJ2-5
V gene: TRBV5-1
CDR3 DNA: TGCGCCAGCAGCTTGGTTTCGGGGATGGGGAAGACCCAGTACTTC
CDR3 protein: CASSLVSGMGKTQYF